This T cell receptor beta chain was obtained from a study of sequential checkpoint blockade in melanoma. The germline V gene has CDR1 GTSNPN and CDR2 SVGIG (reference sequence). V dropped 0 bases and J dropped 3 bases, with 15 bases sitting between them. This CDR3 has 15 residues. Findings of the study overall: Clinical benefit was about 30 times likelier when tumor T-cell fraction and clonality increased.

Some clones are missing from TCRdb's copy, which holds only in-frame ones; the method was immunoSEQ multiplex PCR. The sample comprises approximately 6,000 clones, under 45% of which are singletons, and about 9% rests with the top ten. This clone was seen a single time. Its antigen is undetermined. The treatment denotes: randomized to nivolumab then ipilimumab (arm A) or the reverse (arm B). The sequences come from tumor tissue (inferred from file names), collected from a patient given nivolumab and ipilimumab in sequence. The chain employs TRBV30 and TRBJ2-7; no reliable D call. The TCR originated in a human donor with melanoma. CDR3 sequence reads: CAWSVPALPFYEQYF. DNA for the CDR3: TGTGCCTGGAGTGTACCGGCGCTCCCGTTCTACGAGCAGTACTTC.